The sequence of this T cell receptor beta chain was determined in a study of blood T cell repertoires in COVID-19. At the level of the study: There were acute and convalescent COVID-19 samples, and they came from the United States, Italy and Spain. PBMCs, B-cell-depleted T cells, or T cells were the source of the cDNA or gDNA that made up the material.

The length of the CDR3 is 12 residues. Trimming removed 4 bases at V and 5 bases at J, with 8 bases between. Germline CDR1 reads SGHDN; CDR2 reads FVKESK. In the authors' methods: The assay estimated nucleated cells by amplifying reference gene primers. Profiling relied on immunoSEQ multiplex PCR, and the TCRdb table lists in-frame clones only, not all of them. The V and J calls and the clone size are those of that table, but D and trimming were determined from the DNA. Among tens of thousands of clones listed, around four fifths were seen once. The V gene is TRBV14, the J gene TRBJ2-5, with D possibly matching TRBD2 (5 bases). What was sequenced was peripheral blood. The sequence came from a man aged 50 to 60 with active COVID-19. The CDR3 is CASSPGYETQYF. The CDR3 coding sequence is TGTGCCAGCAGCCCGGGGTACGAGACCCAGTACTTC.